The 11 T cell receptor beta chains listed next were all sequenced from one sample in a study of monozygotic twins with cystic fibrosis. Produced via immunoSEQ multiplex PCR; TCRdb's table is partial and in-frame only. The data hold 15,000 to 20,000 clones, with roughly nine tenths observed a single time. The sequenced material came from blood. These receptors were obtained from a girl aged 2 to 9 with cystic fibrosis.

This clone was seen just once. V usage is TRBV13 and J usage is TRBJ1-6, with a tentative D call TRBD1 (5 bases). Germline V CDR1 and CDR2: PRHDT, FYEKMQ (reference sequence). This CDR3 is 17 amino acids long. With 4 bases removed from V and 1 base from J, the gap between germline ends came to 14 bases. CDR3 amino acids: CASSSGPGGSYNSPLHF. CDR3 sequence (DNA): TGTGCCAGCAGCTCGGGCCCCGGGGGGTCCTATAATTCACCCCTCCACTTT.

This clone was seen just once. CDR3 sequence reads: CASSPTRDRPGANVLTF. For the CDR3, the DNA is TGTGCCAGCTCACCGACCAGGGATCGGCCTGGGGCCAACGTCCTGACTTTC. This chain connects TRBV18 to TRBJ2-6; a weak D match, TRBD1 (5 bases). V shed 3 bases and J shed 2 bases, with 14 bases lying between them. CDR1 is KGHSH, CDR2 LQKENI, per germline. This CDR3 region has 17 residues. The whole variable domain, filled in from reference TRBV18 and TRBJ2-6, reads NAGVMQNPRHLVRRRGQEARLRCSPMKGHSHVYWYRQLPEEGLKFMVYLQKENIIDESGMPKERFSAEFPKEGPSILRIQQVVRGDSAAYFCASSPTRDRPGANVLTFGAGSRLTVL.

V usage is TRBV21-1 and J usage is TRBJ2-7; the listed D gene, TRBD1, was not tested against the DNA. TRBV21-1 counts as a pseudogene. CDR3 length: 14 residues. CDR3 sequence reads: CASSNGGQGGEQYF. The CDR3 nucleotides read TGTGCCAGCAGCAATGGGGGACAGGGAGGCGAGCAGTACTTC.

The CDR3 DNA is TGTGCCAGCAGCGTGTGGGACTATGGCTACACCTTC. Its translation: CASSVWDYGYTF. The rearrangement links TRBV5-5 to TRBJ1-2; D not resolved. The CDR3 is made up of 12 amino acids. Germline values: CDR1 SGHKS, CDR2 YYEKEE (reference sequence). V dropped 4 bases and J dropped 3 bases, with 7 bases sitting between them.

This chain uses TRBV7-2 with TRBJ1-2; D ambiguous. Germline values: CDR1 SGHTA, CDR2 FQGNSA. Deletions cut 0 bases from V and 8 bases from J, with 13 bases between. This CDR3 spans 14 amino acids. CDR3 sequence: CASSLAQGELGYTF. In DNA, the CDR3 is TGTGCCAGCAGCTTAGCGCAAGGAGAACTCGGCTACACCTTC.

The chain is built from TRBV7-9 and TRBJ1-1; 10 bases agree with TRBD1. CDR1 is SEHNR, CDR2 FQNEAQ, per germline (reference sequence). Trimming removed 5 bases from V and 6 bases from J; junction bases left unmatched: 12. The length of the CDR3 is 16 residues. Here the CDR3 reads CASSAKQTGGAPEAFF. The CDR3 nucleotides are TGTGCCAGCAGCGCGAAACAGACAGGGGGCGCCCCTGAAGCTTTCTTT.

The rearrangement uses TRBV19 and TRBJ1-5; unclear D gene. The CDR3 length is 17 residues. V shed 2 bases and J shed 3 bases, with 17 bases lying between them. Germline values: CDR1 LNHDA, CDR2 SQIVND (reference sequence). DNA for the CDR3: TGTGCCAGTAGTATATCTTCTTCTGGGAGGAACAATCAGCCCCAGCATTTT. Translated, it gives CASSISSSGRNNQPQHF.

This chain links TRBV6-5 with TRBJ2-7, with D perhaps TRBD1 (6 bases). V shed 0 bases and J shed 13 bases, with 22 bases lying between them. The germline CDR1 and CDR2 sequences are MNHEY and SVGAGI. The CDR3 is 15 residues long. DNA for the CDR3: TGTGCCAGCAGTTACTCCAATGGGGGCACCCACTTCTTATACTTC. As protein: CASSYSNGGTHFLYF.

The V call is TRBV6-6, the J call TRBJ1-2, with a weak D call TRBD1 (5 bases). Trimming took 0 bases from V and 6 from J, leaving 8 bases between them. The CDR3 has 13 amino acids. From germline, CDR1 is MNHNY and CDR2 SVGAGI (reference sequence). Here the CDR3 DNA reads TGTGCCAGCAGTTACTCAGGGGAGGATGGCTACACCTTC. Translating it yields CASSYSGEDGYTF.

The chain couples TRBV7-9 to TRBJ2-7; the match to TRBD2 covers 13 bases. With 5 bases clipped from V and 3 bases from J, the junction kept 7 bases outside the gene matches. The germline V gene encodes CDR1 SEHNR and CDR2 FQNEAQ (reference sequence). CDR3 length: 16 residues. The CDR3 loop reads CASSPRTSGRIYEQYF. The CDR3 DNA reads TGTGCCAGCAGCCCAAGGACTAGCGGGAGAATCTACGAGCAGTACTTC.

CDR3 loop: CASSTGTSGSTDTQYF. The CDR3 nucleotides are TGTGCCAGCAGCACCGGGACTAGCGGGAGTACAGATACGCAGTATTTT. The J gene is TRBJ2-3, the V gene TRBV6-6, with TRBD2 matching 14 bases. There are 16 residues in the CDR3. V trimming: 6 bases; J trimming: 3 bases; junction bases outside the gene matches: 5. Germline V gives CDR1 MNHNY, CDR2 SVGAGI (reference sequence).